This passage covers 16 T cell receptor beta chains from one sample sequenced in a study of cytomegalovirus exposure and HLA in healthy donors. The PCR used 60 Vbeta and 13 Jbeta primers. The protocol was immunoSEQ multiplex PCR, while the TCRdb copy is restricted to in-frame clones and leaves out a portion. The table records around 200,000 clones, 80% of them present only once. The sample consisted of PBMCs. These receptors were obtained from a boy younger than 18 in good health and CMV-seronegative.

The V gene is TRBV19, the J gene TRBJ2-7; no clear D gene. Germline V lookup: CDR1 LNHDA, CDR2 SQIVND (reference sequence). The CDR3 contains 14 residues. The V and J ends lost 3 bases and 0 bases respectively, with 9 bases between them. The CDR3 nucleotides are TGTGCCAGTAGTATTTCGTACAGCTCCTACGAGCAGTACTTC. Residues: CASSISYSSYEQYF.

The chain couples TRBV9 to TRBJ2-7, with TRBD1 identical over 9 bases. The junction had 7 bases not matched to a gene; V was cut back by 3 bases and J by 6 bases. The germline gives CDR1 SGDLS, CDR2 YYNGEE. The CDR3 spans 14 residues. The chain's CDR3 is CASSGNRGQFEQYF. The DNA for the CDR3 is TGTGCCAGCAGCGGCAACAGGGGGCAGTTCGAGCAGTACTTC.

This clone has a single count. The chain is built from TRBV19 and TRBJ2-3, with D possibly matching TRBD1 (7 bases). Germline V lookup: CDR1 LNHDA, CDR2 SQIVND (reference sequence). This CDR3 region has 16 residues. V lost 4 bases and J lost 2, with 16 bases in between. The CDR3, as DNA: TGTGCCAGTAGTAGAGATCAGGGGGGCAACACAGATACGCAGTATTTT. This encodes CASSRDQGGNTDTQYF.

This chain joins TRBV5-1 and TRBJ2-7; 7 bases fit TRBD2. CDR3 length: 16 amino acids. The germline gives CDR1 SGHRS, CDR2 YFSETQ. V was pared by 0 bases and J by 2 bases, with 8 bases of the junction left unmatched. The CDR3 is CASSLVTGRGAYEQYF. The CDR3, as DNA: TGCGCCAGCAGCTTGGTTACGGGACGGGGGGCCTACGAGCAGTACTTC.

The chain recombines TRBV7-8 with TRBJ1-6, with 7 nucleotides matching TRBD1. This CDR3 contains 16 residues. V lost 1 base and J lost 6; bases outside the gene matches: 6. In germline, CDR1 is SGHVS, CDR2 FQNEAQ. CDR3 sequence reads: CASSLEQGQTNSPLHF. The DNA for the CDR3 is TGTGCCAGCAGCTTAGAACAGGGACAGACTAATTCACCCCTCCACTTT.

The chain recombines TRBV6-1 with TRBJ2-5; TRBD2 aligns across 8 bases. The J call is in doubt because the DNA end fits TRBJ2-7 better. The CDR3 is 15 residues long. CDR1 is MNHNS, CDR2 SASEGT, per germline. CDR3 residues: CASSPGGAGQVEQYF. The CDR3 coding sequence is TGTGCCAGCAGTCCCGGGGGGGCGGGCCAGGTCGAGCAGTACTTC.

This chain links TRBV7-2 with TRBJ1-2, with D tentatively TRBD1 (6 bases). Per the germline V gene, CDR1 is SGHTA and CDR2 is FQGNSA. This CDR3 comprises 13 residues. V lost 5 bases to trimming and J lost 12 bases, with 19 bases between them. This CDR3 is CASSPLGGTSDTF. CDR3 bases: TGTGCCAGCAGCCCCCTAGGTGGGACAAGTGACACCTTC.

This clone was found a few times. The gene calls are TRBV5-4 and TRBJ2-1, with a possible D match to TRBD1 (6 bases). This CDR3 region has 13 residues. V was shortened by 4 bases and J by 9 bases, with 14 bases between the two germline ends. The germline gives CDR1 SGHNT, CDR2 YYREEE (reference sequence). CDR3 bases: TGTGCCAGCAGCATGGACAGCTTCGGTGAGCAGTTCTTC. This codes for CASSMDSFGEQFF.

The rearrangement joins TRBV5-1 to TRBJ2-7; TRBD1 agrees at 11 bases. The germline V gene encodes CDR1 SGHRS and CDR2 YFSETQ. The junction had 5 bases not matched to a gene; V was cut back by 4 bases and J by 2 bases. This CDR3 is 15 amino acids long. This CDR3 reads CASSDRDRGAYEQYF. The CDR3 DNA reads as TGCGCCAGCAGCGACCGGGACAGGGGGGCCTACGAGCAGTACTTC. Full variable domain (missing parts from reference TRBV5-1 and TRBJ2-7): KAGVTQTPRYLIKTRGQQVTLSCSPISGHRSVSWYQQTPGQGLQFLFEYFSETQRNKGNFPGRFSGRQFSNSRSEMNVSTLELGDSALYLCASSDRDRGAYEQYFGPGTRLTVT.

The rearrangement uses TRBV9 and TRBJ2-3, with TRBD1 identical over 7 bases. The junction had 7 bases not matched to a gene; V was cut back by 4 bases and J by 2 bases. CDR3 length: 15 amino acids. The germline V gene has CDR1 SGDLS and CDR2 YYNGEE. The CDR3 protein is CASSPTGAYTDTQYF. The DNA for the CDR3 is TGTGCCAGCAGCCCTACAGGGGCATACACAGATACGCAGTATTTT.

The chain couples TRBV30 to TRBJ1-3, with D possibly TRBD1 on 6 matching bases. V lost 0 bases to trimming and J lost 4 bases, with 16 bases between them. This CDR3 spans 16 amino acids. CDR1 is GTSNPN and CDR2 is SVGIG in the germline V gene (reference sequence). The CDR3 DNA follows: TGTGCCTGGAGTGTAGAGAGGGGGGGTCCCGGAAACACCATATATTTT. This translates into CAWSVERGGPGNTIYF.

The chain joins TRBV12-5 to TRBJ1-1; possible D gene TRBD1, 5 bases. Germline V gives CDR1 LGHNT, CDR2 FRNRAP. The CDR3 sequence is 13 residues long. V lost 3 bases and J lost 8, with 13 bases in between. CDR3 residues: CASGFFGGREAFF. The CDR3 nucleotides are TGTGCTAGTGGTTTCTTCGGGGGGAGGGAAGCTTTCTTT. The full variable domain, with the rest looked up from reference TRBV12-5 and TRBJ1-1, is DARVTQTPRHKVTEMGQEVTMRCQPILGHNTVFWYRQTMMQGLELLAYFRNRAPLDDSGMPKDRFSAEMPDATLATLKIQPSEPRDSAVYFCASGFFGGREAFFGQGTRLTVV.

This chain connects TRBV14 to TRBJ2-1; TRBD1 matches at 7 bases. Germline lookup yields CDR1 SGHDN and CDR2 FVKESK. The V gene end was trimmed by 2 bases and the J gene end by 15 bases; junction bases not matched to a gene: 10. This CDR3 contains 13 residues. The CDR3 DNA sequence: TGTGCCAGCAGCCAAACCCTAACAGGGGCGGGGTTCTTC. Translated, it gives CASSQTLTGAGFF. Full variable domain (remainder filled in from reference TRBV14 and TRBJ2-1): EAGVTQFPSHSVIEKGQTVTLRCDPISGHDNLYWYRRVMGKEIKFLLHFVKESKQDESGMPNNRFLAERTGGTYSTLKVQPAELEDSGVYFCASSQTLTGAGFFGPGTRLTVL.

The chain uses TRBV27 and TRBJ2-7; 9 nucleotides agree with TRBD1. V shed 4 bases, J shed 3 bases, and the junction held 13 bases outside the gene matches. In germline, CDR1 is MNHEY, CDR2 SMNVEV (reference sequence). The CDR3 is 17 residues long. DNA for the CDR3: TGTGCCAGCAGTTCGATAGCCCCGACAGGGGGTTTCTACGAGCAGTACTTC. Its protein is CASSSIAPTGGFYEQYF.

The chain uses TRBV11-2 and TRBJ1-2; D is undetermined. Germline V gives CDR1 SGHAT, CDR2 FQNNGV. The CDR3 sequence is 15 residues long. V dropped 5 bases and J dropped 3 bases, with 16 bases sitting between them. CDR3 nucleotides: TGTGCCAGCAGCCCCCGGGATTACGGTCACTATGGCTACACCTTC. Its protein product is CASSPRDYGHYGYTF. Variable domain in full (rest from reference TRBV11-2 and TRBJ1-2): EAGVAQSPRYKIIEKRQSVAFWCNPISGHATLYWYQQILGQGPKLLIQFQNNGVVDDSQLPKDRFSAERLKGVDSTLKIQPAKLEDSAVYLCASSPRDYGHYGYTFGSGTRLTVV.

Worth noting for this clone: A read error may produce the germline difference seen at one junction end. The chain links TRBV7-9 to TRBJ2-4; D unresolved. CDR1 and CDR2 from the germline V gene are SEHNR and FQNEAQ (reference sequence). This CDR3 is 16 amino acids long. CDR3 nucleotides: TGTTCCAGCAGCCGGTCGGATCGACTAGCCAAAAACATTCAGTACTTC. Amino acids: CSSSRSDRLAKNIQYF. The whole variable domain, remainder taken from reference TRBV7-9 and TRBJ2-4, is DTGVSQNPRHKITKRGQNVTFRCDPISEHNRLYWYRQTLGQGPEFLTYFQNEAQLEKSRLLSDRFSAERPKGSFSTLEIQRTEQGDSAMYLCSSSRSDRLAKNIQYFGAGTRLSVL.